The rows below give T cell receptor beta chains drawn from one sample of a study of OX40 agonist ivuxolimab in advanced cancers. Here immunoSEQ multiplex PCR was the method, and the copy in TCRdb shows in-frame clones only, minus some. The profile covers roughly 86,000 clones, with around 85% appearing a single time and 1.5% to 2% taken by the ten largest. The specimen comprised CD4+ or CD8+ T cells sorted from blood, sampled in a trial of the OX40 agonist ivuxolimab. The receptors derive from an adult with an advanced solid tumor such as melanoma, head and neck, liver or kidney cancer. Each CDR3 is given with its conserved first and last residue. The D gene is left open where the match is weak. Clone size is stated in some rows and not others, as once, few, many or a class when expanded.

CDR3nt: TGTGCCAGCAGCTTAAACGGCCAGCTCCCAAACTATGGCTACACCTTC
CDR3aa: CASSLNGQLPNYGYTF
d_gene: -
j_gene: TRBJ1-2
len: 16
v_gene: TRBV7-2
abundance: -

CDR3nt: TGTGCCAGCAGTGAATCACAGAACCGAGAAGCTTTCTTT
CDR3aa: CASSESQNREAFF
d_gene: -
j_gene: TRBJ1-1
len: 13
v_gene: TRBV6-1
abundance: -

CDR3nt: TGTGCCAGCGGTCAAGGAAAAGGGGCGAACTATGGCTACACCTTC
CDR3aa: CASGQGKGANYGYTF
d_gene: -
j_gene: TRBJ1-2
len: 15
v_gene: TRBV27
abundance: -

CDR3nt: TGTGCCAGCAGGGGTCCTCTGGCTATCACCGGGGAGCTGTTTTTT
CDR3aa: CASRGPLAITGELFF
d_gene: -
j_gene: TRBJ2-2
len: 15
v_gene: TRBV7-2
abundance: once

CDR3nt: TGCAGCGTCGTCGTATCCTGGGCTAGGACTGAAGCTTTCTTT
CDR3aa: CSVVVSWARTEAFF
d_gene: -
j_gene: TRBJ1-1
len: 14
v_gene: TRBV29-1
abundance: -

CDR3nt: TGTGCCAGCACCACCCTGTCGGCAGGCTACAATGAGCAGTTCTTC
CDR3aa: CASTTLSAGYNEQFF
d_gene: -
j_gene: TRBJ2-1
len: 15
v_gene: TRBV28
abundance: -

CDR3nt: TGTGCCAGCAGCTTAGGGCTTCGATCCTACGAGCAGTACTTC
CDR3aa: CASSLGLRSYEQYF
d_gene: -
j_gene: TRBJ2-7
len: 14
v_gene: TRBV7-2
abundance: -

CDR3nt: TGCAGCGTTGAAGAAACCTTGGATTTGTACCAAGAGACCCAGTACTTC
CDR3aa: CSVEETLDLYQETQYF
d_gene: -
j_gene: TRBJ2-5
len: 16
v_gene: TRBV29-1
abundance: -

CDR3nt: TGCGCCAGCACCTTGATGGGACGCTCTAATGAAAAACTGTTTTTT
CDR3aa: CASTLMGRSNEKLFF
d_gene: -
j_gene: TRBJ1-4
len: 15
v_gene: TRBV5-1
abundance: -

CDR3nt: TGTGCCAGCAGCTTCGGACAGTCGGGCGAGCAGTACTTC
CDR3aa: CASSFGQSGEQYF
d_gene: -
j_gene: TRBJ2-7
len: 13
v_gene: TRBV5-5
abundance: -

CDR3nt: TGTGCCAGCAGTCCACAGGGCGGGGGAAACATTCAGTACTTC
CDR3aa: CASSPQGGGNIQYF
d_gene: -
j_gene: TRBJ2-4
len: 14
v_gene: TRBV28
abundance: -

CDR3nt: TGCGCCAGCAGCTGGAGCCTTACTAGCGGGAGATCCCCGAACACCGGGGAGCTGTTTTTT
CDR3aa: CASSWSLTSGRSPNTGELFF
d_gene: TRBD2
j_gene: TRBJ2-2
len: 20
v_gene: TRBV5-1
abundance: -

CDR3nt: TGCGCCAGCAGCTTGGGGACAGGGGCTTCGGAGCAGTACTTC
CDR3aa: CASSLGTGASEQYF
d_gene: TRBD1
j_gene: TRBJ2-7
len: 14
v_gene: TRBV5-1
abundance: -

CDR3nt: TGTGCCAGCAGTTACTCCCTAGCAAGGGCAGATACGCAGTATTTT
CDR3aa: CASSYSLARADTQYF
d_gene: -
j_gene: TRBJ2-3
len: 15
v_gene: TRBV6-5
abundance: -

CDR3nt: TGTGCCAGCAGCCTAGGGGGGGGCAATCAGCCCCAGCATTTT
CDR3aa: CASSLGGGNQPQHF
d_gene: -
j_gene: TRBJ1-5
len: 14
v_gene: TRBV28
abundance: -

CDR3nt: TGTGCCAGCAGCTCTCCGGACACTTACGAGCAGTACTTC
CDR3aa: CASSSPDTYEQYF
d_gene: -
j_gene: TRBJ2-7
len: 13
v_gene: TRBV5-5
abundance: -

CDR3nt: TGTGCCAGCAAACCACGGGGCTCCTATAATTCACCCCTCCACTTT
CDR3aa: CASKPRGSYNSPLHF
d_gene: -
j_gene: TRBJ1-6
len: 15
v_gene: TRBV6-6
abundance: -

CDR3nt: TGTGCCAGTAGTATAAAAAGCGGGGGGATCGTGGGTGAGCAGTTCTTC
CDR3aa: CASSIKSGGIVGEQFF
d_gene: TRBD2
j_gene: TRBJ2-1
len: 16
v_gene: TRBV19
abundance: -

CDR3nt: TGTGCCAGCAGTGAGCCTCGTCGTCGATGGCGGGGGGACCGTGGCTCCTACAATGAGCAGTTCTTC
CDR3aa: CASSEPRRRWRGDRGSYNEQFF
d_gene: TRBD2
j_gene: TRBJ2-1
len: 22
v_gene: TRBV6-7
abundance: -

CDR3nt: TGTGCCAGCAGCTGGGGACTAGCTTCTTCGCGAACCCAGTACTTC
CDR3aa: CASSWGLASSRTQYF
d_gene: TRBD2
j_gene: TRBJ2-5
len: 15
v_gene: TRBV7-2
abundance: -

CDR3nt: TGTGCCAGCTCCCCAACCGACAGGGTCAATGGCTACACCTTC
CDR3aa: CASSPTDRVNGYTF
d_gene: TRBD1
j_gene: TRBJ1-2
len: 14
v_gene: TRBV18
abundance: -

CDR3nt: TGCGCCAGCAGCCAATCCTTCGGGGGTCCCCGGGAGCTGTTTTTT
CDR3aa: CASSQSFGGPRELFF
d_gene: -
j_gene: TRBJ2-2
len: 15
v_gene: TRBV4-3
abundance: once

CDR3nt: TGTGCCAGCGCCCCCGTTGGGGGCGGAACTGAAGCTTTCTTT
CDR3aa: CASAPVGGGTEAFF
d_gene: -
j_gene: TRBJ1-1
len: 14
v_gene: TRBV27
abundance: -

CDR3nt: TGTGCTAGTGGTTTCGGGACGGACAATGAGCAGTTCTTC
CDR3aa: CASGFGTDNEQFF
d_gene: -
j_gene: TRBJ2-1
len: 13
v_gene: TRBV12-5
abundance: -

CDR3nt: TGTGCCAGTAGTATAGCCGGACAGGCTTCTAACTATGGCTACACCTTC
CDR3aa: CASSIAGQASNYGYTF
d_gene: TRBD1
j_gene: TRBJ1-2
len: 16
v_gene: TRBV19
abundance: -

CDR3nt: TGCAGCGTTGGATATAGGTACGAGCAGTACTTC
CDR3aa: CSVGYRYEQYF
d_gene: -
j_gene: TRBJ2-7
len: 11
v_gene: TRBV29-1
abundance: -

CDR3nt: TGTGCCAGCAGTTTCGGGACAGGGTCTCAGCCCCAGCATTTT
CDR3aa: CASSFGTGSQPQHF
d_gene: TRBD1
j_gene: TRBJ1-5
len: 14
v_gene: TRBV27
abundance: -

CDR3nt: TGTGCCAGCAGTTACGCCCCCCGGGGAGTGAACACTGAAGCTTTCTTT
CDR3aa: CASSYAPRGVNTEAFF
d_gene: -
j_gene: TRBJ1-1
len: 16
v_gene: TRBV6-6
abundance: -

CDR3nt: TGCGCCAGCAGCATGAGACCGTCTTTCTCTGGAAACACCATATATTTT
CDR3aa: CASSMRPSFSGNTIYF
d_gene: -
j_gene: TRBJ1-3
len: 16
v_gene: TRBV5-1
abundance: -

CDR3nt: TGTGCCAGCAGCCTTACAGGGTACAATGAGCAGTTCTTC
CDR3aa: CASSLTGYNEQFF
d_gene: -
j_gene: TRBJ2-1
len: 13
v_gene: TRBV7-3
abundance: -

CDR3nt: TGTGCCAGCAGTTCCCTTACGGAGGGATACAATCAGCCCCAGCATTTT
CDR3aa: CASSSLTEGYNQPQHF
d_gene: -
j_gene: TRBJ1-5
len: 16
v_gene: TRBV27
abundance: -

CDR3nt: TGTGCCATCAGTGGAGGGGGGGGCTACGAGCAGTACTTC
CDR3aa: CAISGGGGYEQYF
d_gene: -
j_gene: TRBJ2-7
len: 13
v_gene: TRBV10-3
abundance: -

CDR3nt: TGTGCCAGCAGCTTGCCGGGAGGCGAGACCCAGTACTTC
CDR3aa: CASSLPGGETQYF
d_gene: TRBD2
j_gene: TRBJ2-5
len: 13
v_gene: TRBV5-1
abundance: -

CDR3nt: TGTGCCAGCAGGGGAGGGGTCCTGAACTACGAGCAGTACTTC
CDR3aa: CASRGGVLNYEQYF
d_gene: TRBD2
j_gene: TRBJ2-7
len: 14
v_gene: TRBV2
abundance: -

CDR3nt: TGTGCCAGCAGCCCAAGGACAGGGGTTAGCAATCAGCCCCAGCATTTT
CDR3aa: CASSPRTGVSNQPQHF
d_gene: TRBD1
j_gene: TRBJ1-5
len: 16
v_gene: TRBV7-2
abundance: -

CDR3nt: TGCGCCAGCAGCTTTTTGACAGGGACTCTCTCTGGGGCCAACGTCCTGACTTTC
CDR3aa: CASSFLTGTLSGANVLTF
d_gene: -
j_gene: TRBJ2-6
len: 18
v_gene: TRBV5-1
abundance: -

CDR3nt: TGTGCCAGCAGCTTTTTAGTGGGGCGCGGGGGGGCTTACAATGAGCAGTTCTTC
CDR3aa: CASSFLVGRGGAYNEQFF
d_gene: TRBD2
j_gene: TRBJ2-1
len: 18
v_gene: TRBV7-9
abundance: once

CDR3nt: TGTGCCAGCAGCCCGGGCGGTAATCAGCCCCAGCATTTT
CDR3aa: CASSPGGNQPQHF
d_gene: -
j_gene: TRBJ1-5
len: 13
v_gene: TRBV11-2
abundance: -

CDR3nt: TGTGCCACCAGCAGAGAGGTGGTAGCAACTAATGAAAAACTGTTTTTT
CDR3aa: CATSREVVATNEKLFF
d_gene: -
j_gene: TRBJ1-4
len: 16
v_gene: TRBV15
abundance: -

CDR3nt: TGTGCCATCAGTGAGTCACTAGGGATGGGGGAGCAGTACTTC
CDR3aa: CAISESLGMGEQYF
d_gene: -
j_gene: TRBJ2-7
len: 14
v_gene: TRBV10-3
abundance: -

CDR3nt: TGTGCCAGCAGCTTAGGGGGCGGGGGGGGACGGAGGTCGGAGACCCAGTACTTC
CDR3aa: CASSLGGGGGRRSETQYF
d_gene: TRBD2
j_gene: TRBJ2-5
len: 18
v_gene: TRBV7-6
abundance: once

CDR3nt: TGTGCCAGCTCACTTGCGGGACTAGCATCCAATGAGCAGTTCTTC
CDR3aa: CASSLAGLASNEQFF
d_gene: TRBD2
j_gene: TRBJ2-1
len: 15
v_gene: TRBV18
abundance: -

CDR3nt: TGTGCCAGCAGCTTAGGGGGGCAGCCCCAGCATTTT
CDR3aa: CASSLGGQPQHF
d_gene: -
j_gene: TRBJ1-5
len: 12
v_gene: TRBV7-9
abundance: -

CDR3nt: TGCAGCGTTGATTCAGGGCCCATCGAGCAGTTCTTC
CDR3aa: CSVDSGPIEQFF
d_gene: -
j_gene: TRBJ2-1
len: 12
v_gene: TRBV29-1
abundance: -

CDR3nt: TGTGCCAGTAGTATTGGGATACCGATTGGGCCTGGGAGCGAGCAGTACTTC
CDR3aa: CASSIGIPIGPGSEQYF
d_gene: -
j_gene: TRBJ2-7
len: 17
v_gene: TRBV19
abundance: -

CDR3nt: TGTGCCAGCAGCGCCCACAGGGGGAACCAGCCCCAGCATTTT
CDR3aa: CASSAHRGNQPQHF
d_gene: TRBD1
j_gene: TRBJ1-5
len: 14
v_gene: TRBV9
abundance: -

CDR3nt: TGTGCCAGCAGCGTTATGGGTGTGTCCACCGGGGAGCTGTTTTTT
CDR3aa: CASSVMGVSTGELFF
d_gene: -
j_gene: TRBJ2-2
len: 15
v_gene: TRBV7-3
abundance: -

CDR3nt: TGTGCCAGCAAACAGGGGGCCTACGAGCAGTACTTC
CDR3aa: CASKQGAYEQYF
d_gene: TRBD1
j_gene: TRBJ2-7
len: 12
v_gene: TRBV11-2
abundance: -

CDR3nt: TGTGCCAGCAGCCTCCCGAGGGGCAGGGGCACTGAAGCTTTCTTT
CDR3aa: CASSLPRGRGTEAFF
d_gene: -
j_gene: TRBJ1-1
len: 15
v_gene: TRBV7-9
abundance: -

CDR3nt: TGCGCCAGCAGCTTCTTCCGGACGGGGAGCTCCTACAATGAGCAGTTCTTC
CDR3aa: CASSFFRTGSSYNEQFF
d_gene: -
j_gene: TRBJ2-1
len: 17
v_gene: TRBV5-1
abundance: -

CDR3nt: TGTGCCAGCAGCCCCATGGGGCTCCGGAACACTGAAGCTTTCTTT
CDR3aa: CASSPMGLRNTEAFF
d_gene: -
j_gene: TRBJ1-1
len: 15
v_gene: TRBV7-9
abundance: -

CDR3nt: TGTGCCACTCTGAGTCGGGATCCCCCCTACAATGAGCAGTTCTTC
CDR3aa: CATLSRDPPYNEQFF
d_gene: -
j_gene: TRBJ2-1
len: 15
v_gene: TRBV10-3
abundance: -

CDR3nt: TGCGCCAGCAGCTTGGTTATGAACACTGAAGCTTTCTTT
CDR3aa: CASSLVMNTEAFF
d_gene: -
j_gene: TRBJ1-1
len: 13
v_gene: TRBV5-1
abundance: -

CDR3nt: TGTGCCAGCAGTGTGACGGGGCACGAGCAGTACTTC
CDR3aa: CASSVTGHEQYF
d_gene: -
j_gene: TRBJ2-7
len: 12
v_gene: TRBV2
abundance: few

CDR3nt: TGTGCCAGCAGCCCCTCCGGGGCCGGCTACAATGAGCAGTTCTTC
CDR3aa: CASSPSGAGYNEQFF
d_gene: -
j_gene: TRBJ2-1
len: 15
v_gene: TRBV7-3
abundance: -

CDR3nt: TGTGCCAGCAGCGGGGGACTAATACCCTACGAGCAGTACTTC
CDR3aa: CASSGGLIPYEQYF
d_gene: TRBD2
j_gene: TRBJ2-7
len: 14
v_gene: TRBV9
abundance: once

CDR3nt: TGTGCCAGCAGCTTAGCCGGGACGGATGGAAACACCATATATTTT
CDR3aa: CASSLAGTDGNTIYF
d_gene: -
j_gene: TRBJ1-3
len: 15
v_gene: TRBV7-9
abundance: -

CDR3nt: TGCGCCAGCAGTGAGCAACTAGCGGGAGCCGTGCAGTACTTC
CDR3aa: CASSEQLAGAVQYF
d_gene: TRBD2
j_gene: TRBJ2-7
len: 14
v_gene: TRBV10-1
abundance: -

CDR3nt: TGTGCCAGCAGTTCGCAGCGAAGGGGGGACGAGCAGTACTTC
CDR3aa: CASSSQRRGDEQYF
d_gene: -
j_gene: TRBJ2-7
len: 14
v_gene: TRBV6-5
abundance: -

CDR3nt: TGTGCCAGCAGTTTTACACAGGGGGCTAGGAGCGGCTACACCTTC
CDR3aa: CASSFTQGARSGYTF
d_gene: TRBD1
j_gene: TRBJ1-2
len: 15
v_gene: TRBV5-5
abundance: -